This record concerns one T cell receptor beta chain sequence. Antigen: not known. Treatment reported: oral pan-JAK inhibitor, 5-10 mg twice daily. The data stem from a study of CD8+ T cells in alopecia areata. Study results and limitations: Within the top 100, expanded CD8+ clones significantly decreased with tofacitinib, as did scalp clonality.

The length of the CDR3 is 15 residues. Germline V lookup: CDR1 SGHRS, CDR2 YFSETQ. Trimming took 4 bases from V and 3 from J, leaving 14 bases between them. RNA was extracted and reverse transcribed into cDNA as the sequencing template. The data were produced by immunoSEQ multiplex PCR, yet TCRdb's version contains in-frame clones alone and is incomplete. The repertoire holds some 150,000 clones, with about 86% as singletons. The TCR comes from a human donor with alopecia areata. Material: CD8+ T cells sorted from blood, obtained at week 4, from a patient treated with tofacitinib. The genes are TRBV5-1 and TRBJ1-5, with D hard to call. CDR3 sequence reads: CASSPRGPYNQPQHF. CDR3 sequence (DNA): TGCGCCAGCAGCCCGCGAGGACCATACAATCAGCCCCAGCATTTT.